Below are 16 T cell receptor beta chains sequenced from a single sample in a study of blood T cell repertoires in COVID-19. The table came from immunoSEQ multiplex PCR; TCRdb's copy has only in-frame clones and leaves some out. This sample has about 210,000 clones; 86% occur once, and the top ten carry about 4%. The source material was PBMCs or T cells enriched from blood (not recorded which). The receptors were sampled from a woman aged 25-40 years who had been exposed to COVID-19.

The chain is built from TRBV5-1 and TRBJ1-4, with TRBD1 as a possible D gene (6 bases). Germline lookup yields CDR1 SGHRS and CDR2 YFSETQ. V lost 1 base, J lost 8 bases, and 18 bases lay in between. The CDR3 covers 16 residues. DNA for the CDR3: TGCGCCAGCAGCTTGTCAGGGGCCCTTCGGGAAGAAAAACTGTTTTTT. Translating it yields CASSLSGALREEKLFF.

The chain recombines TRBV11-3 with TRBJ2-3; D is perhaps TRBD2 (6 bases). The CDR3 extends over 13 amino acids. Germline-derived CDR1 and CDR2 are SGHNT and YENEEA. V was cut by 4 bases and J by 7 bases, with 12 bases left in between. The CDR3 sequence is CASSWIGGNTQYF. CDR3 nucleotides: TGTGCCAGCAGCTGGATTGGCGGGAATACGCAGTATTTT.

The chain carries TRBV2 and TRBJ2-3; 8 bases line up with TRBD1. The CDR3 contains 15 residues. Germline CDR1 is SNHLY and CDR2 is FYNNEI. J was trimmed by 2 bases and V by 4 bases; bases with no gene match: 5. CDR3 sequence (DNA): TGTGCCAGCAGTGGGACAGGGCGGACCACAGATACGCAGTATTTT. This gives the protein CASSGTGRTTDTQYF. Combining the CDR3 with reference TRBV2 and TRBJ2-3 gives the whole variable domain EPEVTQTPSHQVTQMGQEVILRCVPISNHLYFYWYRQILGQKVEFLVSFYNNEISEKSEIFDDQFSVERPDGSNFTLKIRSTKLEDSAMYFCASSGTGRTTDTQYFGPGTRLTVL.

As concerns this clone: The sample carries other DNA sequences with the same CDR3. The chain has TRBV12-3 or TRBV12-4 and TRBJ1-2, with D maybe TRBD1 (6 bases). The ends were cut back, 1 base at V and 7 bases at J, with 10 bases in the middle. The CDR3 has 13 amino acids. CDR3 sequence: CASSLDRARGYTF. The CDR3 DNA reads as TGTGCCAGCAGTTTAGACAGGGCACGTGGCTACACCTTC.

CDR3 nucleotides: TGTGCCAGCAGCCGACAGGGGGTGAATTCACCCCTCCACTTT. This encodes CASSRQGVNSPLHF. The V gene is TRBV3-1 (or the pseudogene TRBV3-2), the J gene TRBJ1-6; 9 nucleotides align to TRBD1. V was pared by 4 bases and J by 7 bases, with 2 bases of the junction left unmatched. The CDR3 contains 14 residues. Germline loops: CDR1 LGHDT, CDR2 YNNKEL (reference sequence).

The chain couples TRBV24-1 to TRBJ2-1, with D possibly matching TRBD1 (6 bases). Germline assignment: CDR1 KGHDR and CDR2 SFDVKD. There are 14 residues in the CDR3. Trimming pared 3 bases from V and 4 bases from J, leaving 9 bases between. CDR3 DNA: TGTGCCACCAGTGATCCGGACAGATACAATGAGCAGTTCTTC. Protein sequence: CATSDPDRYNEQFF.

This clone has a handful of counts. The chain couples TRBV19 to TRBJ1-5; 8 nucleotides match TRBD1. V lost 3 bases to trimming and J lost 3 bases; unmatched junction nucleotides: 13. The length of the CDR3 is 18 residues. CDR1 and CDR2 (germline): LNHDA, SQIVND (reference sequence). The DNA of the CDR3 is TGTGCCAGTAGTATCGGGAGACAGGGGTGGATAGTCAATCAGCCCCAGCATTTT. Amino acids: CASSIGRQGWIVNQPQHF.

The chain combines TRBV2 with TRBJ1-6; perhaps TRBD1 as D (6 bases). Trimming removed 7 bases at V and 7 bases at J, with 14 bases between. The CDR3 runs to 14 residues. Looked up from germline, CDR1 is SNHLY and CDR2 is FYNNEI. The CDR3 DNA reads TGTGCCAGCAAAACCCAACAGGGAAATTCACCCCTCCACTTT. It is translated as CASKTQQGNSPLHF.

The chain combines TRBV6-5 with TRBJ2-7; TRBD2 might be the D (5 bases). The CDR3 loop spans 13 amino acids. The V gene's germline CDR1 is MNHEY and CDR2 SVGAGI. Trimming shortened V by 10 bases and J by 6 bases, and 19 bases separated the two germline ends. Here the CDR3 DNA reads TGTGCCATTGAGGACTCCGCCAGGATCGAGCAGTACTTC. Its protein product is CAIEDSARIEQYF.

The rearrangement links TRBV10-3 to TRBJ1-2; D uncertain. The CDR3 has 12 residues. V lost 4 bases and J lost 8, with 11 bases in between. Looked up from germline, CDR1 is ENHRY and CDR2 is SYGVKD. CDR3: CAISVNSVGYTF. DNA for the CDR3: TGTGCCATCAGTGTGAACTCCGTAGGCTACACCTTC.

The rearrangement joins TRBV11-3 to TRBJ1-1; D gene unclear. Trimming removed 3 bases from V and 1 base from J, with 12 bases in between. Per the germline V gene, CDR1 is SGHNT and CDR2 is YENEEA. The CDR3 is made up of 15 amino acids. CDR3 sequence reads: CASSLGLGKNTEAFF. CDR3 DNA sequence: TGTGCCAGCAGCTTGGGCCTTGGAAAGAACACTGAAGCTTTCTTT. Complete variable domain (other parts from reference TRBV11-3 and TRBJ1-1): EAGVVQSPRYKIIEKKQPVAFWCNPISGHNTLYWYLQNLGQGPELLIRYENEEAVDDSQLPKDRFSAERLKGVDSTLKIQPAELGDSAVYLCASSLGLGKNTEAFFGQGTRLTVV.

The chain is built from TRBV21-1 and TRBJ2-7; TRBD2 is taken as the D call from the table, unchecked against the DNA. TRBV21-1 is given as a pseudogene. This CDR3 region has 17 residues. DNA for the CDR3: TGTGCCAGCAGCAAGGGACTAGCGGGGGGCTCGGCCTACGAGCAGTACTTC. This gives the protein CASSKGLAGGSAYEQYF.

This chain uses TRBV5-1 with TRBJ2-2, with TRBD2 identical over 12 bases. Germline values: CDR1 SGHRS, CDR2 YFSETQ. CDR3 length: 16 residues. V lost 2 bases, J lost 6 bases, and 5 bases stayed unmatched. The CDR3 is CASSFRTSGNPGELFF. Here the CDR3 DNA reads TGCGCCAGCAGCTTCCGGACTAGCGGGAATCCCGGGGAGCTGTTTTTT.

The chain carries TRBV2 and TRBJ2-5; D ambiguous. Looked up from germline, CDR1 is SNHLY and CDR2 is FYNNEI. CDR3 length: 15 residues. V lost 5 bases and J lost 8, with 21 bases in between. The CDR3 region is CASSPTPQDYVTQYF. CDR3 DNA sequence: TGTGCCAGCAGTCCGACCCCTCAGGATTATGTAACCCAGTACTTC.

The chain carries TRBV5-4 and TRBJ1-2, with D tentatively TRBD1 (6 bases). The CDR3 has 12 residues. Germline lookup yields CDR1 SGHNT and CDR2 YYREEE (reference sequence). The V gene lost 2 bases and the J gene lost 8 bases, with 10 bases spanning the gap. The CDR3 region is CASSFGQYGYTF. The CDR3 DNA reads TGTGCCAGCAGCTTCGGACAGTACGGCTACACCTTC.

The rearrangement uses TRBV27 and TRBJ1-2, with 9 bases identical to TRBD1. This CDR3 region has 14 residues. With V trimmed by 7 bases and J by 5 bases, 8 bases remained unmatched. Germline loops: CDR1 MNHEY, CDR2 SMNVEV (reference sequence). CDR3 loop: CASTPLGTGYGYTF. The CDR3 region has the DNA TGTGCCAGCACTCCTTTGGGGACAGGGTATGGCTACACCTTC.